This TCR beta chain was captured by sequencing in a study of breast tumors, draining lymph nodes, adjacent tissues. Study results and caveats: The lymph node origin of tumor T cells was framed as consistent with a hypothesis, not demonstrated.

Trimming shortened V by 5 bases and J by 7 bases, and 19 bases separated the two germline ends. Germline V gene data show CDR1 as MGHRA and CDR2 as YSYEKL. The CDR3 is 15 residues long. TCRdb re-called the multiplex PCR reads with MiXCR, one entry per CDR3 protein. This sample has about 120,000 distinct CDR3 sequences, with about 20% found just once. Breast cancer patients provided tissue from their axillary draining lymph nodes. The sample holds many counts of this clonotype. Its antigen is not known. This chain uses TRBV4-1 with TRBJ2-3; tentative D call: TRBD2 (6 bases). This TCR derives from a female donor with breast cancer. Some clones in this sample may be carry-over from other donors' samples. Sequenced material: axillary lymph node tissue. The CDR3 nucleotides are TGCGCCAGCAGCTTCGGCCGCCCGGGGGAAAATACGCAGTATTTT. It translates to CASSFGRPGENTQYF.